Listed below are T cell receptor beta chains from one sample, sequenced in a study of early T cells in non-severe SARS-CoV-2 infection. MiXCR, run by TCRdb on the 5' RACE reads, gives a single entry per CDR3 protein. The sample lists approximately 40,000 distinct CDR3 sequences, around 9.9% seen once, with 9.5% to 10% in the top ten. Sequenced sample: whole blood. The source of these receptors is an adult who was a healthcare worker with PCR-confirmed SARS-CoV-2 infection or an uninfected control (not recorded which). Both conserved end residues are part of each CDR3. The order of the fields is D gene, J gene, CDR3 length, V gene, clone size, CDR3 protein, CDR3 DNA. D genes are given only for firm matches. Expanded clones get a size class; other rows say once, few or many, or leave the size out.

D: TRBD2; J: TRBJ2-5; length: 14; V: TRBV7-2; size: many; CDR3: CASSRGGSQETQYF; DNA: TGTGCCAGCAGCCGCGGGGGGTCTCAAGAGACCCAGTACTTC
D: TRBD1; J: TRBJ2-1; length: 15; V: TRBV5-1; size: .; CDR3: CASSLGTGSYNEQFF; DNA: TGCGCCAGCAGCTTGGGGACAGGGTCCTACAATGAGCAGTTCTTC
D: .; J: TRBJ2-7; length: 14; V: TRBV5-1; size: many; CDR3: CASSREGQSYEQYF; DNA: TGCGCCAGCAGTAGAGAGGGGCAATCCTACGAGCAGTACTTC
D: .; J: TRBJ2-3; length: 15; V: TRBV3-1; size: .; CDR3: CASSLRPFDTDTQYF; DNA: TGTGCCAGCAGCCTAAGGCCCTTTGACACAGATACGCAGTATTTT
D: .; J: TRBJ2-3; length: 16; V: TRBV7-8; size: .; CDR3: CASSTASGGGVDTQYF; DNA: TGTGCCAGCAGCACCGCCTCTGGGGGGGGCGTGGATACGCAGTATTTT
D: .; J: TRBJ1-3; length: 14; V: TRBV7-2; size: few; CDR3: CASSSGVSGNTIYF; DNA: TGTGCCAGCAGCTCGGGGGTCTCTGGAAACACCATATATTTT
D: TRBD1; J: TRBJ2-2; length: 16; V: TRBV18; size: .; CDR3: CASSPRDRANTGELFF; DNA: TGTGCCAGCTCACCTCGGGACAGAGCGAACACCGGGGAGCTGTTTTTT
D: .; J: TRBJ1-6; length: 15; V: TRBV27; size: .; CDR3: CACSLRVGGLSPLHF; DNA: TGTGCCTGCAGTTTAAGGGTGGGTGGTTTGTCACCCCTCCACTTT
D: .; J: TRBJ2-1; length: 14; V: TRBV21-1; size: .; CDR3: CASRSGGTYNEQFF; DNA: TGTGCCAGCAGGAGCGGGGGGACCTACAATGAGCAGTTCTTC
D: .; J: TRBJ1-1; length: 14; V: TRBV2; size: .; CDR3: CASSGERQYTEAFF; DNA: TGTGCCAGCAGTGGGGAGAGGCAGTACACTGAAGCTTTCTTT